The present TCR beta chain was sequenced within a study of regulatory T cells in long-lasting Graves disease. In the case of this clonotype: The antigen remains undetermined.

The TCR beta library used iRepertoire HTBI primers with Arm-PCR amplification of CDR3. One entry per CDR3 protein results from TCRdb running MiXCR on the multiplex PCR reads. The table has some 250,000 distinct CDR3 sequences, around 16% seen once. V shed 3 bases and J 1 base; nucleotides not matched to a gene: 10. Germline V gives CDR1 DFQATT, CDR2 SNEGSKA (reference sequence). The CDR3 contains 16 residues. Study-wide results and caveats: Relative to newly diagnosed Graves' patients, persistent ones had lower TCR diversity.

As to time point: newly diagnosed GD, antithyroid drugs for less than 3 months. PBMCs provided the RNA from which the TCR library was made. The chain couples TRBV20-1 to TRBJ1-2, with TRBD1 identical over 8 bases. The clonotype originates from a female donor with Graves disease. Specimen: peripheral blood mononuclear cells (PBMCs), collected at new diagnosis, from a patient treated with antithyroid drugs. For the CDR3, the DNA is TGCAGTGCTAGGAACCTTGGACAGGGAATTAACTATGGCTACACCTTC. Translation: CSARNLGQGINYGYTF.